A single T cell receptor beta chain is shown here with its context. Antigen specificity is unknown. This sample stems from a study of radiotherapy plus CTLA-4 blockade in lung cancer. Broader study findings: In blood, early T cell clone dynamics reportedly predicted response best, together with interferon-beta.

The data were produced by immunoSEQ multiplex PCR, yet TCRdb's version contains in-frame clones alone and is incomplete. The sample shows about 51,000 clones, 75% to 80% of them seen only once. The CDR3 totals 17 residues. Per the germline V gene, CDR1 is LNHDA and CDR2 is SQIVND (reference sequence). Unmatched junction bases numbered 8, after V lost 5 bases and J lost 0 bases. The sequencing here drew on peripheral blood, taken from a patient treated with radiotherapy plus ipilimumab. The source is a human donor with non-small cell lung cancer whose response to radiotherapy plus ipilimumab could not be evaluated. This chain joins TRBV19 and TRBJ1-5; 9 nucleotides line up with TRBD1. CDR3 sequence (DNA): TGTGCCAGTAGTGAGAAAAACAGGGGGCTTAGCAATCAGCCCCAGCATTTT. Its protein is CASSEKNRGLSNQPQHF.